The rows below give T cell receptor beta chains drawn from one sample of a study of Graves' ophthalmopathy and Graves' hyperthyroidism. TCRdb fed the multiplex PCR reads into MiXCR, producing one record per CDR3 protein. The sample includes under 800,000 distinct CDR3 sequences, 22% of them seen just once. The specimen was peripheral blood. These receptors all come from a young woman with stable Graves' hyperthyroidism. Some clones in this sample may be carry-over from other donors' samples. The CDR3 runs from the conserved cysteine through the conserved F or W. D genes are given only for firm matches. The size of a clone is reported for some rows only, either as once, few or many, or as a class for expanded clones.

TRBV25-1	.	.	TRBJ1-1	CASSDMLGNTEAFF	TGTGCCAGCAGTGATATGTTGGGGAACACTGAAGCTTTCTTT
TRBV12-3/TRBV12-4	TRBD1	few	TRBJ2-7	CASSTTGATYEQYF	TGTGCCAGCAGCACAACAGGGGCTACCTACGAGCAGTACTTC
TRBV7-3	.	.	TRBJ2-7	CASSLRADGYEQYF	TGTGCCAGCAGCTTAAGAGCGGACGGCTACGAGCAGTACTTC
TRBV9	TRBD2	few	TRBJ2-2	CASSSGTSGGANTGELFF	TGTGCCAGCAGCTCCGGGACTAGCGGGGGCGCGAACACCGGGGAGCTGTTTTTT
TRBV13	.	many	TRBJ1-1	CASSLVYNGNTEAFF	TGTGCCAGCAGCTTAGTTTACAATGGGAACACTGAAGCTTTCTTT
TRBV9	.	many	TRBJ2-5	CASSQGPTQETQYF	TGTGCCAGCAGCCAGGGACCAACCCAAGAGACCCAGTACTTC
TRBV7-2	.	many	TRBJ1-5	CASSSEGGNQPQHF	TGTGCCAGCAGCTCCGAGGGGGGAAATCAGCCCCAGCATTTT
TRBV20-1	TRBD1	.	TRBJ1-5	CSARDLWTGDNQPQHF	TGCAGTGCTAGAGATCTCTGGACAGGGGACAATCAGCCCCAGCATTTT
TRBV28	TRBD2	many	TRBJ2-5	CASSPGLAGAETQYF	TGTGCCAGCAGTCCGGGACTAGCGGGAGCAGAGACCCAGTACTTC
TRBV20-1	TRBD1	many	TRBJ2-5	CSAGPRQGRETQYF	TGCAGTGCTGGGCCTAGACAGGGTCGGGAGACCCAGTACTTC
TRBV7-8	TRBD2	many	TRBJ2-2	CASSVPGLVPGELFF	TGTGCCAGCAGCGTACCGGGACTAGTACCCGGGGAGCTGTTTTTT
TRBV12-3/TRBV12-4	TRBD1	.	TRBJ1-1	CASSSYPTGTRITHTEAFF	TGTGCCAGCAGTTCTTACCCGACAGGGACCAGAATAACCCACACTGAAGCTTTCTTT
TRBV12-3/TRBV12-4	TRBD1	few	TRBJ2-2	CASSNGQGSAGELFF	TGTGCCAGCAGCAACGGACAGGGATCGGCCGGGGAGCTGTTTTTT
TRBV11-2	.	many	TRBJ2-7	CASSFGLGWSYEQYF	TGTGCCAGCAGCTTCGGGCTGGGATGGTCCTACGAGCAGTACTTC
TRBV28	.	many	TRBJ2-7	CASSHPDNVWGDEQYF	TGTGCCAGCAGTCATCCGGACAATGTGTGGGGCGACGAGCAGTACTTC